What follows are 28 T cell receptor beta chains derived from one specimen sequenced in a study of technical replicates of blood from a few donors. TCRdb's copy holds only in-frame clones and misses some; the assay was immunoSEQ multiplex PCR. The table shows under 100,000 clones, with 90% to 96% occurring only once. Input material: T cells isolated from PBMCs. The receptors originated from a human donor in good health.

The chain employs TRBV7-8 and TRBJ2-7; the D gene is possibly TRBD1 (7 bases). V dropped 1 base and J dropped 4 bases, with 14 bases sitting between them. The CDR3 loop spans 15 amino acids. Germline assignment: CDR1 SGHVS and CDR2 FQNEAQ. CDR3 loop: CASSLETGDWYEQYF. As DNA, the CDR3 is TGTGCCAGCAGCTTAGAAACAGGGGACTGGTACGAGCAGTACTTC.

The V and J genes are TRBV6-1 and TRBJ2-5, with TRBD2 matching 8 bases. The CDR3 has 16 residues. J gave up 1 base and V 1 base, and 5 bases lay outside the gene matches. Germline V gene lookup returns CDR1 MNHNS and CDR2 SASEGT. CDR3 nucleotides: TGTGCCAGCAGTGAAGGATTAACTAGCGGCCAAGAGACCCAGTACTTC. Translated: CASSEGLTSGQETQYF.

The chain is built from TRBV9 and TRBJ1-5; TRBD1 matches at 8 bases. Germline CDR1 SGDLS, CDR2 YYNGEE. Trimming cost V 4 bases and J 0 bases; bases outside gene matches: 3. CDR3 length: 15 amino acids. The CDR3 sequence is CASSPGGYSNQPQHF. The CDR3 DNA follows: TGTGCCAGCAGCCCAGGGGGCTATAGCAATCAGCCCCAGCATTTT. Drawing the rest from reference TRBV9 and TRBJ1-5, the complete variable domain is DSGVTQTPKHLITATGQRVTLRCSPRSGDLSVYWYQQSLDQGLQFLIQYYNGEERAKGNILERFSAQQFPDLHSELNLSSLELGDSALYFCASSPGGYSNQPQHFGDGTRLSIL.

The chain combines TRBV7-6 with TRBJ2-3; tentatively, D is TRBD2 (6 bases). Germline V gene data show CDR1 as SGHVS and CDR2 as FNYEAQ. Trimming cost V 1 base and J 2 bases, with 13 bases left between them. The CDR3 loop spans 16 amino acids. The CDR3: CASSLGPPGATDTQYF. The CDR3 DNA reads as TGTGCCAGCAGCTTAGGTCCTCCGGGAGCCACAGATACGCAGTATTTT.

The chain is built from TRBV25-1 and TRBJ2-1, with D perhaps TRBD1 (6 bases). Germline V gene data show CDR1 as MGHDK and CDR2 as SYGVNS. The length of the CDR3 is 14 residues. Trimming pared 4 bases from V and 9 bases from J, leaving 16 bases between. CDR3 sequence: CASSAGVLVVEQFF. DNA of the CDR3: TGTGCCAGCAGTGCAGGGGTTCTCGTCGTTGAGCAGTTCTTC.

The chain combines TRBV28 with TRBJ2-1, with D uncertain. The CDR3 spans 12 residues. Trimming shortened V by 5 bases and J by 10 bases, and 12 bases separated the two germline ends. Germline-derived CDR1 and CDR2 are MDHEN and SYDVKM. CDR3 sequence reads: CASSLAVREQFF. Written as DNA, the CDR3 is TGTGCCAGCAGTCTCGCGGTCCGCGAGCAGTTCTTC. The entire variable domain, with the rest obtained from reference TRBV28 and TRBJ2-1, is as follows: DVKVTQSSRYLVKRTGEKVFLECVQDMDHENMFWYRQDPGLGLRLIYFSYDVKMKEKGDIPEGYSVSREKKERFSLILESASTNQTSMYLCASSLAVREQFFGPGTRLTVL.

The CDR3 protein is CASSSRTGTNYGYTF. In DNA, the CDR3 is TGCGCCAGCAGCTCCCGGACAGGGACTAACTATGGCTACACCTTC. The chain employs TRBV5-1 and TRBJ1-2; 8 positions agree with TRBD1. The germline V gene encodes CDR1 SGHRS and CDR2 YFSETQ. The length of the CDR3 is 15 residues. J gave up 0 bases and V 3 bases, and 4 bases lay outside the gene matches.

The chain has TRBV5-4 and TRBJ1-5; 12 bases are shared with TRBD1. The length of the CDR3 is 15 residues. CDR1 is SGHNT, CDR2 YYREEE, per germline (reference sequence). After removal of 4 bases from V and 5 bases from J, the junction contained 4 bases not matched to a gene. The CDR3 DNA is TGTGCCAGCAGCCGGGACAGGGGGCCCCATCAGCCCCAGCATTTT. Its translation: CASSRDRGPHQPQHF.

This clone appeared once. This chain connects TRBV2 to TRBJ2-7; 7 bases fit TRBD1. Germline V gives CDR1 SNHLY, CDR2 FYNNEI. The ends lost 4 bases at V and 2 bases at J; junction bases unmatched: 5. The CDR3 loop spans 14 amino acids. The CDR3 reads CASSGQGWTYEQYF. The CDR3 nucleotides read TGTGCCAGCAGTGGACAGGGATGGACCTACGAGCAGTACTTC.

The CDR3 DNA reads as TGCGCCAGCAGCCAAAGTGGAGAGCGGAGTCAAGAGACCCAGTACTTC. Translating gives CASSQSGERSQETQYF. The chain couples TRBV4-1 to TRBJ2-5; a possible D gene is TRBD2 (5 bases). CDR3 size: 16 residues. V was clipped by 2 bases and J by 2 bases, with 15 bases between them. Germline values: CDR1 MGHRA, CDR2 YSYEKL.

The V call is TRBV2, the J call TRBJ1-5; D is possibly TRBD1 (5 bases). V lost 3 bases to trimming and J lost 2 bases, with 11 bases between them. The CDR3 sequence is 15 residues long. CDR1 SNHLY and CDR2 FYNNEI come from the germline V gene. CDR3 bases: TGTGCCAGCAGTGACGCAGGGTTTGGCAATCAGCCCCAGCATTTT. It is translated as CASSDAGFGNQPQHF.

The CDR3 protein is CASSYSGIAKNIQYF. The CDR3 region has the DNA TGTGCCAGCAGTTATAGCGGGATAGCCAAAAACATTCAGTACTTC. The V gene is TRBV6-5, the J gene TRBJ2-4, with 8 bases identical to TRBD2. CDR1 MNHEY and CDR2 SVGAGI come from the germline V gene. J gave up 0 bases and V 3 bases, and 1 base lay outside the gene matches. CDR3 size: 15 residues.

The chain has TRBV10-3 and TRBJ1-2; D possibly corresponds to TRBD1 (6 bases). This CDR3 spans 15 amino acids. Germline CDR1 reads ENHRY; CDR2 reads SYGVKD. V lost 5 bases to trimming and J lost 8 bases, with 21 bases between them. The CDR3 is CAISPRQTGMRGYTF. In DNA, the CDR3 is TGTGCCATCAGTCCCCGACAGACAGGTATGAGAGGCTACACCTTC.

This clone came up once. J is TRBJ1-6 and V is TRBV6-1, with 10 bases that match TRBD1. This CDR3 spans 15 amino acids. After removal of 3 bases from V and 9 bases from J, the junction contained 5 bases not matched to a gene. CDR1 and CDR2 from the germline V gene are MNHNS and SASEGT. Here the CDR3 DNA reads TGTGCCAGCAGTGACCCGGGACAGGGGAGTTCACCCCTCCACTTT. This encodes CASSDPGQGSSPLHF.

The V gene is TRBV27, the J gene TRBJ2-3, with 8 bases fitting TRBD1. This CDR3 spans 14 amino acids. The V and J ends lost 7 bases and 5 bases, in that order; junction bases with no gene match: 8. From germline, CDR1 is MNHEY and CDR2 SMNVEV (reference sequence). CDR3 amino acids: CASTKDREVDTQYF. The CDR3 DNA follows: TGTGCCAGCACTAAGGACAGGGAGGTAGATACGCAGTATTTT.

The count of this clone is one. CDR3 coding DNA: TGCGCCAGCACCCCCCCGGGTGCGGACATTCAGTACTTC. Amino acid sequence: CASTPPGADIQYF. The gene calls are TRBV4-1 and TRBJ2-4; D ambiguous. Between the trimmed V and J ends, which lost 7 bases and 8 bases, there was a span of 15 bases. The germline V gene encodes CDR1 MGHRA and CDR2 YSYEKL. This CDR3 spans 13 amino acids.

V is TRBV7-9 and J is TRBJ2-3; TRBD2 might be the D (5 bases). CDR3 length: 14 residues. Trimming removed 5 bases from V and 0 bases from J, with 9 bases in between. Germline V gene data show CDR1 as SEHNR and CDR2 as FQNEAQ (reference sequence). The CDR3: CASSPSISTDTQYF. In nucleotides, the CDR3 is TGTGCCAGCAGCCCTAGCATAAGCACAGATACGCAGTATTTT.

The genes are TRBV5-1 and TRBJ2-5, with 10 nucleotides matching TRBD1. The V gene's germline CDR1 is SGHRS and CDR2 YFSETQ. The CDR3 covers 14 residues. The V and J ends lost 4 bases and 3 bases, in that order; junction bases with no gene match: 3. CDR3 bases: TGCGCCAGCAGCCGGACAGGGGGGGAAGAGACCCAGTACTTC. It translates to CASSRTGGEETQYF.

This chain uses TRBV5-1 with TRBJ1-1; perhaps TRBD1 as D (5 bases). Trimming pared 6 bases from V and 1 base from J, leaving 13 bases between. Per germline, CDR1 SGHRS and CDR2 YFSETQ. CDR3 length: 14 amino acids. The CDR3 sequence: CASTRGGGNTEAFF. The CDR3, as DNA: TGCGCCAGCACCCGGGGCGGGGGGAACACTGAAGCTTTCTTT.

V and J are TRBV7-2 and TRBJ2-3; TRBD1 matches 8 bases. The CDR3 runs to 15 residues. Trimming took 5 bases from V and 3 from J; bases not matched to a gene: 7. From germline, CDR1 is SGHTA and CDR2 FQGNSA. CDR3 in amino acids: CASSPGQATTDTQYF. DNA of the CDR3: TGTGCCAGCAGCCCGGGACAGGCCACTACAGATACGCAGTATTTT.

The V and J genes are TRBV5-1 and TRBJ1-2, with 9 bases fitting TRBD1. Trimming took 0 bases from V and 6 from J; bases not matched to a gene: 3. Germline loops: CDR1 SGHRS, CDR2 YFSETQ. The CDR3 is 14 amino acids. CDR3 sequence: CASSLATGGNGYTF. The CDR3 region has the DNA TGCGCCAGCAGCTTGGCCACAGGGGGCAATGGCTACACCTTC.

The chain couples TRBV30 to TRBJ2-2, with 14 bases lining up with TRBD2. The CDR3 spans 15 residues. Trimming at V came to 3 bases and at J to 4 bases, leaving 1 base not matched to a gene. Germline values: CDR1 GTSNPN, CDR2 SVGIG (reference sequence). DNA for the CDR3: TGTGCCTGGAGGGGGACTAGCGGGGGCACCGGGGAGCTGTTTTTT. Translation gives CAWRGTSGGTGELFF.

This clone was counted a single time. For the CDR3, the DNA is TGTGCCAGCAGCTTAGCTACAGGGACCTCCTACGAGCAGTACTTC. This codes for CASSLATGTSYEQYF. J is TRBJ2-7 and V is TRBV7-9, with D perhaps TRBD1 (6 bases). Germline CDR1 reads SEHNR; CDR2 reads FQNEAQ (reference sequence). V lost 0 bases and J 0 bases, leaving 9 bases between the germline ends. There are 15 residues in the CDR3.

The chain employs TRBV10-3 and TRBJ2-7; the match to TRBD1 covers 7 bases. Germline V gene sequence: CDR1 ENHRY, CDR2 SYGVKD. The CDR3 is 14 amino acids. Trimming at V came to 6 bases and at J to 1 base, leaving 6 bases not matched to a gene. The CDR3 nucleotides are TGTGCCATCAGGGAGAGGGACAGATCCTACGAGCAGTACTTC. It yields the protein CAIRERDRSYEQYF.

This clone was seen once. The chain is built from TRBV9 and TRBJ2-7; 7 bases are a match to TRBD2. Trimming took 3 bases from V and 3 from J; bases not matched to a gene: 3. This CDR3 has 13 residues. Germline loops: CDR1 SGDLS, CDR2 YYNGEE. The CDR3 is CASSGGTNYEQYF. The CDR3 DNA sequence: TGTGCCAGCAGCGGAGGGACTAACTACGAGCAGTACTTC.

The V call is TRBV19, the J call TRBJ2-2, with 8 bases identical to TRBD1. The CDR3 consists of 14 residues. The J segment lost 1 base and the V segment lost 6 bases, leaving 1 base of the junction unmatched. Germline V lookup: CDR1 LNHDA, CDR2 SQIVND (reference sequence). Here the CDR3 reads CASSDRGNTGELFF. CDR3 DNA: TGTGCCAGTAGCGACAGGGGGAACACCGGGGAGCTGTTTTTT. Full variable domain (remainder filled in from reference TRBV19 and TRBJ2-2): DGGITQSPKYLFRKEGQNVTLSCEQNLNHDAMYWYRQDPGQGLRLIYYSQIVNDFQKGDIAEGYSVSREKKESFPLTVTSAQKNPTAFYLCASSDRGNTGELFFGEGSRLTVL.

The chain combines TRBV28 with TRBJ1-5; a weak D match, TRBD1 (5 bases). Germline V gene sequence: CDR1 MDHEN, CDR2 SYDVKM. Deletions cut 7 bases from V and 6 bases from J, with 16 bases between. This CDR3 spans 14 amino acids. The DNA of the CDR3 is TGTGCCAGCACCTTCGCGACAGTCAGTCAGCCCCAGCATTTT. This codes for CASTFATVSQPQHF.

The rearrangement links TRBV18 to TRBJ1-4; TRBD1 might be the D (5 bases). Germline V gene lookup returns CDR1 KGHSH and CDR2 LQKENI. The CDR3 has 17 residues. The V gene lost 4 bases and the J gene lost 6 bases, with 21 bases spanning the gap. Written as DNA, the CDR3 is TGTGCCAGCTCACGCGACTGGACATCCCTTTCGGATGAAAAACTGTTTTTT. Protein: CASSRDWTSLSDEKLFF.